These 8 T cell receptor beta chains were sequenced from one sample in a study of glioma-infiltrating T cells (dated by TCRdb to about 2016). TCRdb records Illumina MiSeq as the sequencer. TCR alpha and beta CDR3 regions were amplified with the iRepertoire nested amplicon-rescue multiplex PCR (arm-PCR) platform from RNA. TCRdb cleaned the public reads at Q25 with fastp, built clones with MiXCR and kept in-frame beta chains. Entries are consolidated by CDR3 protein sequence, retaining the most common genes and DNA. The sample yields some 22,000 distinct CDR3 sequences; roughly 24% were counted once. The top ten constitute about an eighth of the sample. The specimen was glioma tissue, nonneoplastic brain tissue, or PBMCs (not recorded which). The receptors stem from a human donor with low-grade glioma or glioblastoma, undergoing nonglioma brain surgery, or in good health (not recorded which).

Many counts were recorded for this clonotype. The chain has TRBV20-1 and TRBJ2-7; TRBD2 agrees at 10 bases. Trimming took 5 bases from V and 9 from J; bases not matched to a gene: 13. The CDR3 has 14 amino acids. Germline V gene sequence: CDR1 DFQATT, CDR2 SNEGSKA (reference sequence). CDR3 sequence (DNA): TGCAGTGCTGGTACTAGCGGGGCCTTTTCGGGGCAGTACTTC. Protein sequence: CSAGTSGAFSGQYF.

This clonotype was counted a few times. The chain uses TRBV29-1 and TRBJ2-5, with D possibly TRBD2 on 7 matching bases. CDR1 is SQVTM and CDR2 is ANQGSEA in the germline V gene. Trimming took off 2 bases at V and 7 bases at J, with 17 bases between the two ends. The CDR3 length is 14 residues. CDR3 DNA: TGCAGCGTTGAATGGGGGGGCAGTGGAGGGACCCAGTACTTC. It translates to CSVEWGGSGGTQYF.

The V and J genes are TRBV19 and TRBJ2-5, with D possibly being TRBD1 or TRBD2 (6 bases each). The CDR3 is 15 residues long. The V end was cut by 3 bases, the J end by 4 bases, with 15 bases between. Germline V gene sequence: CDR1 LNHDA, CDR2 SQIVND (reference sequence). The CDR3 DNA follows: TGTGCCAGTAGTATCGGACTCGGGGGCGGAGAGACCCAGTACTTC. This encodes CASSIGLGGGETQYF.

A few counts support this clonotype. The CDR3 region has the DNA TGCGCCAGCAGCCTCACTAAGACCGGAACGGGCTATGGCTACACCTTC. It translates to CASSLTKTGTGYGYTF. This chain connects TRBV4-1 to TRBJ1-2; no firm D call. Germline V gives CDR1 MGHRA, CDR2 YSYEKL. Deletions cut 4 bases from V and 4 bases from J, with 19 bases between. The CDR3 has 16 amino acids.

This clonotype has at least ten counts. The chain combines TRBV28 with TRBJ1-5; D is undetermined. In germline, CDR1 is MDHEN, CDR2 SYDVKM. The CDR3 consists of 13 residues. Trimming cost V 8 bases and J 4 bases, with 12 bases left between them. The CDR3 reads CASGGRSNQPQHF. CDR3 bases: TGTGCCAGCGGCGGCAGGTCGAATCAGCCCCAGCATTTT.

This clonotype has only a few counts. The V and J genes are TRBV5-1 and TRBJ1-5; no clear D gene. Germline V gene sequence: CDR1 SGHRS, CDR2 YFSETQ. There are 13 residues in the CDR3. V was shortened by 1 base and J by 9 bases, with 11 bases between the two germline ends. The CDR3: CASSLREAGPQHF. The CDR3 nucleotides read TGCGCCAGCAGCTTGCGTGAGGCGGGGCCCCAGCATTTT.

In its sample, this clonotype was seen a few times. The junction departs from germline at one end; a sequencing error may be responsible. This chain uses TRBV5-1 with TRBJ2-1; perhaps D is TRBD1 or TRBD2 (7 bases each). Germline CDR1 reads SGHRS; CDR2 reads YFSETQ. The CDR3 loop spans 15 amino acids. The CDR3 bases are TGCGCCCGCAGCTGGGGGGGACAGACCAACAATGAGCAGTTCTTC. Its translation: CARSWGGQTNNEQFF.

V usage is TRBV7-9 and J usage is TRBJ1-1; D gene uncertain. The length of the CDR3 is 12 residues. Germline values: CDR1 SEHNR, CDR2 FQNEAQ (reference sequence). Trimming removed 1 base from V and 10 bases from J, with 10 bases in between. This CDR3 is CASSLVFFGAFF. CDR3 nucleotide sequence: TGTGCCAGCAGCTTAGTGTTCTTCGGAGCTTTCTTT.